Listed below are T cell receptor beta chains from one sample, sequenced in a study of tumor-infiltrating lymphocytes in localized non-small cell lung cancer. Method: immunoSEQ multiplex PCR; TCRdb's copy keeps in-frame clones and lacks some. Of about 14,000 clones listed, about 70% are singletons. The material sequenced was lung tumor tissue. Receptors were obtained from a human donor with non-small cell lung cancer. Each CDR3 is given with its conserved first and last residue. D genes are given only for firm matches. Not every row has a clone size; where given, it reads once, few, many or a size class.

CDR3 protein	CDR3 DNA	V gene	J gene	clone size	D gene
CASAWGGAVYNEQFF	TGTGCTAGTGCCTGGGGGGGGGCAGTTTACAATGAGCAGTTCTTC	TRBV12-5	TRBJ2-1	-	-
CASSTGTGSYNEQFF	TGCGCCAGCAGCACCGGGACAGGCTCCTACAATGAGCAGTTCTTC	TRBV5-1	TRBJ2-1	-	TRBD1
CASSRLGGTEAFF	TGTGCCAGCAGCCGTCTAGGGGGCACTGAAGCTTTCTTT	TRBV6-5	TRBJ1-1	few	-
CSVGGQGAPINGYTF	TGCAGCGTTGGGGGACAGGGGGCGCCTATAAATGGCTACACCTTC	TRBV29-1	TRBJ1-2	-	TRBD1
CASSLLLAGVGNEQFF	TGTGCCAGCAGCTTGCTACTAGCGGGGGTAGGTAATGAGCAGTTCTTC	TRBV7-2	TRBJ2-1	-	TRBD2
CAWSRRDRANQPQHF	TGTGCCTGGAGTAGGAGGGACAGGGCTAATCAGCCCCAGCATTTT	TRBV30	TRBJ1-5	-	TRBD1
CASSAFHGLGGNEQFF	TGTGCCAGTAGTGCCTTTCATGGACTAGGTGGCAATGAGCAGTTCTTC	TRBV19	TRBJ2-1	few	TRBD2
CSVGSGGYETQYF	TGCAGCGTTGGATCCGGGGGGTATGAGACCCAGTACTTC	TRBV29-1	TRBJ2-5	few	TRBD2
CASRRTTGGNYGYTF	TGTGCCAGCAGACGAACGACAGGGGGGAACTATGGCTACACCTTC	TRBV6-1	TRBJ1-2	-	TRBD1
CASSRAGGLSDEQFF	TGTGCCAGCTCACGAGCGGGGGGCTTATCGGATGAGCAGTTCTTC	TRBV18	TRBJ2-1	-	TRBD2
CASSPGAGYGYTF	TGTGCCAGCTCACCAGGGGCTGGCTATGGCTACACCTTC	TRBV18	TRBJ1-2	-	-
CASSLAEGSGGTGELFF	TGCGCCAGCAGCTTGGCCGAGGGGTCCGGGGGCACCGGGGAGCTGTTTTTT	TRBV5-1	TRBJ2-2	-	-
CASSLNSPSTDTQYF	TGTGCCAGCAGCTTAAACAGTCCAAGCACAGATACGCAGTATTTT	TRBV7-2	TRBJ2-3	-	-
CASSAHQETQYF	TGTGCCAGCAGCGCGCACCAAGAGACCCAGTACTTC	TRBV5-4	TRBJ2-5	few	-
CASSLGGGEQFF	TGTGCCAGCAGCTTAGGTGGCGGTGAGCAGTTCTTC	TRBV7-9	TRBJ2-1	-	-
CASSTFSSAANEKLFF	TGTGCCAGCTCAACTTTCTCCTCAGCGGCTAATGAAAAACTGTTTTTT	TRBV18	TRBJ1-4	-	-
CAWRTGRIQGPSGNTIYF	TGTGCCTGGAGAACTGGGAGGATACAGGGCCCCTCTGGAAACACCATATATTTT	TRBV30	TRBJ1-3	-	-
CASSSGGNGYTF	TGTGCCAGCAGCTCAGGGGGCAATGGCTACACCTTC	TRBV4-2	TRBJ1-2	-	TRBD1
CASSVATEVSGREETQYF	TGTGCCAGCAGCGTAGCTACGGAGGTGAGCGGGCGGGAGGAGACCCAGTACTTC	TRBV9	TRBJ2-5	few	TRBD2
CASSRAGGPNIQYF	TGTGCCAGCAGCCGAGCGGGAGGGCCGAACATTCAGTACTTC	TRBV6-5	TRBJ2-4	-	TRBD2
CSVGKGGETQYF	TGCAGCGTCGGTAAAGGTGGGGAGACCCAGTACTTC	TRBV29-1	TRBJ2-5	-	-
CTSSPAGQGYEQYF	TGCACCAGCAGCCCGGCGGGCCAAGGCTACGAGCAGTACTTC	TRBV1	TRBJ2-7	-	-
CSVGSQAGKSTGANVLTF	TGCAGCGTAGGATCCCAGGCAGGGAAGAGTACGGGGGCCAACGTCCTGACTTTC	TRBV29-1	TRBJ2-6	-	-
CASSDIGGRAPDTQYF	TGTGCCAGCAGTGATATTGGCGGGAGGGCCCCAGATACGCAGTATTTT	TRBV6-1	TRBJ2-3	-	TRBD2
CASSPDWNSYEQYF	TGCGCCAGCAGCCCCGATTGGAACTCCTACGAGCAGTACTTC	TRBV5-1	TRBJ2-7	-	-
CSVVNTEAFF	TGCAGCGTTGTGAACACTGAAGCTTTCTTT	TRBV29-1	TRBJ1-1	-	-
CASRSRVPDTQYF	TGTGCCAGTAGAAGCAGGGTCCCAGATACGCAGTATTTT	TRBV19	TRBJ2-3	few	-
CASRRGQSYGYTF	TGTGCCAGCAGACGGGGACAGAGCTATGGCTACACCTTC	TRBV6-5	TRBJ1-2	once	TRBD1
CASSGKGTGANVLTF	TGTGCCAGCTCGGGGAAGGGAACCGGGGCCAACGTCCTGACTTTC	TRBV6-6	TRBJ2-6	-	-